Following are 25 T cell receptor beta chains from one sample sequenced in a study of response to subunit inactivated influenza vaccine. TCRdb processed the RT-PCR reads anew with MiXCR; each CDR3 protein has one entry. The data hold about 520,000 distinct CDR3 sequences, with roughly 25% observed a single time. Specimen: CD4+ T cells sorted from PBMCs, collected roughly 5 days after vaccination. These receptors originate from a middle-aged man who received an inactivated influenza vaccine.

In its sample, this clonotype was seen a few times. V and J are TRBV12-3 or TRBV12-4 and TRBJ2-7; D is unclear. The CDR3 consists of 11 residues. V was cut by 8 bases and J by 1 base, with 6 bases left in between. The CDR3 DNA reads TGTGCCAGCGCGGCTTCCTACGAGCAGTACTTC. Amino acids: CASAASYEQYF.

This clonotype appeared a few times. This chain joins TRBV6-1 and TRBJ2-7; D is unresolved. V was shortened by 2 bases and J by 5 bases, with 13 bases between the two germline ends. Germline V gives CDR1 MNHNS, CDR2 SASEGT. The CDR3 sequence is 14 residues long. The CDR3 DNA reads TGTGCCAGCAGTGAAATTTCCCCTTCAAACGAGCAGTACTTC. This encodes CASSEISPSNEQYF.

This clonotype was recorded a few times. This chain connects TRBV20-1 to TRBJ2-3, with 10 bases matching TRBD1. The V segment lost 0 bases and the J segment 5 bases; nucleotides outside the gene matches: 5. This CDR3 has 15 residues. Per the germline V gene, CDR1 is DFQATT and CDR2 is SNEGSKA (reference sequence). Here the CDR3 reads CSARDPRTGGDTQYF. As DNA, the CDR3 is TGCAGTGCTAGAGATCCTAGGACAGGGGGAGATACGCAGTATTTT.

This clonotype was counted a few times. V gene TRBV10-3 combines with J gene TRBJ1-2; no definite D call. Germline V gene lookup returns CDR1 ENHRY and CDR2 SYGVKD. The CDR3 consists of 15 residues. Trimming removed 4 bases from V and 3 bases from J, with 15 bases in between. The CDR3 DNA follows: TGTGCCATCAGTGGTGAGGCAGCCCTATACTATGGCTACACCTTC. Translating it yields CAISGEAALYYGYTF.

The gene calls are TRBV20-1 and TRBJ1-5; D is ambiguous. Trimming took 5 bases from V and 7 from J, leaving 12 bases between them. CDR1 and CDR2 from the germline V gene are DFQATT and SNEGSKA (reference sequence). The CDR3 runs 12 residues. The CDR3 reads CSARSARQPQHF. The CDR3, as DNA: TGCAGTGCTCGGAGCGCAAGACAGCCCCAGCATTTT.

The table lists this clonotype with a few counts. The rearrangement links TRBV2 to TRBJ2-6; TRBD1 aligns across 9 bases. The CDR3 runs 16 residues. V shed 5 bases and J 4 bases; nucleotides not matched to a gene: 6. Germline CDR1 is SNHLY and CDR2 is FYNNEI. As DNA, the CDR3 is TGTGCCAGCAGTACACAGGGGGCGGCAGGGGCCAACGTCCTGACTTTC. Translated: CASSTQGAAGANVLTF.

CDR3 in amino acids: CASSRQGARNAEAFF. The CDR3 DNA follows: TGTGCCAGCTCAAGACAGGGGGCTCGTAACGCTGAAGCTTTCTTT. The chain employs TRBV18 and TRBJ1-1, with 10 bases lining up with TRBD1. V lost 5 bases, J lost 6 bases, and 9 bases stayed unmatched. CDR3 length: 15 amino acids. Germline CDR1 KGHSH, CDR2 LQKENI. The full variable domain, in which reference TRBV18 and TRBJ1-1 provide the parts outside the CDR3, is NAGVMQNPRHLVRRRGQEARLRCSPMKGHSHVYWYRQLPEEGLKFMVYLQKENIIDESGMPKERFSAEFPKEGPSILRIQQVVRGDSAAYFCASSRQGARNAEAFFGQGTRLTVV.

The chain links TRBV5-5 to TRBJ1-1; TRBD1 is a possible D gene (5 bases). This CDR3 has 16 residues. In germline, CDR1 is SGHKS, CDR2 YYEKEE (reference sequence). Between the trimmed V and J ends, which lost 1 base and 4 bases, there was a span of 17 bases. DNA of the CDR3: TGTGCCAGCAGCTTGTTCGGTTGGGGCAAGAGCACTGAAGCTTTCTTT. This gives the protein CASSLFGWGKSTEAFF.

This chain uses TRBV6-5 with TRBJ2-7; 7 nucleotides line up with TRBD2. Germline V gene lookup returns CDR1 MNHEY and CDR2 SVGAGI. The CDR3 has 14 amino acids. Unmatched junction bases numbered 7, after V lost 2 bases and J lost 6 bases. The CDR3 DNA follows: TGTGCCAGCAGTTACGGACTAGTTTTGGGCGAGCAGTACTTC. Translating it yields CASSYGLVLGEQYF.

The chain has TRBV9 and TRBJ2-1; D unclear. The CDR3 has 14 amino acids. Germline V gene data show CDR1 as SGDLS and CDR2 as YYNGEE. V gave up 4 bases and J gave up 7 bases, with 15 bases separating them. Here the CDR3 reads CASSPRPPGNEQFF. The CDR3 region has the DNA TGTGCCAGCAGCCCCCGACCCCCCGGGAATGAGCAGTTCTTC.

The rearrangement joins TRBV24-1 to TRBJ2-2, with 8 nucleotides matching TRBD1. Looked up from germline, CDR1 is KGHDR and CDR2 is SFDVKD. This CDR3 contains 14 residues. The J segment lost 1 base and the V segment lost 7 bases, leaving 1 base of the junction unmatched. CDR3 nucleotide sequence: TGTGCCACCAGAGGACAGGGGAACACCGGGGAGCTGTTTTTT. This gives the protein CATRGQGNTGELFF.

A few counts support this clonotype. The chain joins TRBV20-1 to TRBJ2-5; D call uncertain. The CDR3 spans 16 residues. The germline CDR1 and CDR2 sequences are DFQATT and SNEGSKA (reference sequence). Between the trimmed V and J ends, which lost 0 bases and 5 bases, there was a span of 19 bases. The CDR3 coding sequence is TGCAGTGCTAGAGATAGAGTGAGGACGGGCACTGAGACCCAGTACTTC. The encoded protein is CSARDRVRTGTETQYF.

This clonotype was counted at least ten times. The V call is TRBV6-5, the J call TRBJ1-5; D perhaps matches TRBD1 (6 bases). The CDR3 consists of 14 residues. The V end was cut by 2 bases, the J end by 7 bases, with 12 bases between. The germline gives CDR1 MNHEY, CDR2 SVGAGI. CDR3 amino acids: CASSYDDRTQPQHF. CDR3 DNA sequence: TGTGCCAGCAGTTACGACGACAGGACGCAGCCCCAGCATTTT.

This clonotype has more than one count but fewer than ten. The rearrangement uses TRBV12-3 or TRBV12-4 and TRBJ1-5; TRBD1 aligns across 7 bases. Trimming took 6 bases from V and 4 from J; bases not matched to a gene: 9. The CDR3 totals 15 residues. For the CDR3, the DNA is TGTGCCAGCAGGGAGACAGGGAGGGAGAATCAGCCCCAGCATTTT. It specifies CASRETGRENQPQHF.

The chain joins TRBV15 to TRBJ2-2; D perhaps matches TRBD1 (5 bases). The germline V and J ends were trimmed by 0 bases and 6 bases, with 17 bases remaining between them. This CDR3 is built from 17 residues. The germline V gene encodes CDR1 LNHNV and CDR2 YYDKDF (reference sequence). The CDR3 sequence: CATSRDAAKGWAGELFF. CDR3 bases: TGTGCCACCAGCAGAGATGCGGCAAAGGGGTGGGCCGGGGAGCTGTTTTTT.

The rearrangement joins TRBV19 to TRBJ2-7, with TRBD2 identical over 7 bases. The CDR3 has 14 residues. The trim removed 5 bases at V and 6 bases at J, leaving 10 bases unmatched. From germline, CDR1 is LNHDA and CDR2 SQIVND (reference sequence). The CDR3 loop is CASSFLAGAGEQYF. Written as DNA, the CDR3 is TGTGCCAGTAGTTTCCTCGCGGGAGCTGGCGAGCAGTACTTC.

This clonotype appeared once. The chain is built from TRBV3-1 and TRBJ2-5; a weak D match, TRBD2 (5 bases). Germline CDR1 and CDR2: LGHDT and YNNKEL (reference sequence). V lost 0 bases to trimming and J lost 0 bases, with 17 bases between them. The CDR3 loop spans 18 amino acids. In nucleotides, the CDR3 is TGTGCCAGCAGCCAAGAAAGGGAGACGCCGATTAACCAAGAGACCCAGTACTTC. It codes for CASSQERETPINQETQYF.

This chain uses TRBV11-1 with TRBJ2-3; D is unclear. This CDR3 is built from 14 residues. The V and J ends lost 3 bases and 2 bases respectively, with 9 bases between them. Germline-derived CDR1 and CDR2 are SGHAT and FQDESV (reference sequence). The CDR3 nucleotides are TGTGCCAGCAGCTTGGTAAGGTCCACAGATACGCAGTATTTT. Translated: CASSLVRSTDTQYF.

The rearrangement links TRBV21-1 to TRBJ2-5; the table calls TRBD2, which could not be checked here. TRBV21-1 corresponds to a pseudogene. CDR3 length: 16 amino acids. DNA of the CDR3: TGTGCCAGCAGCTCCATAGCGGGAGTGATCCAAGAGACCCAGTACTTC. It specifies CASSSIAGVIQETQYF.

This clonotype was recorded a few times. The gene calls are TRBV28 and TRBJ2-3, with a possible D match to TRBD2 (6 bases). The CDR3 extends over 16 amino acids. The germline gives CDR1 MDHEN, CDR2 SYDVKM. The V end lost 7 bases, the J end lost 5 bases, and 22 bases lay between the germline ends. The CDR3 DNA sequence: TGTGCCAGCAAACGCCGAAGAGCGGGTATCGGAGATACGCAGTATTTT. Translated: CASKRRRAGIGDTQYF.

This clonotype has a handful of counts. This rearrangement joins TRBV4-2 to TRBJ2-1; no clear D gene. The CDR3 is 15 residues long. The V gene's germline CDR1 is LGHNA and CDR2 YNFKEQ. With 6 bases removed from V and 6 bases from J, the gap between germline ends came to 18 bases. The CDR3 region has the DNA TGTGCCAGCAGGATGGACGTCCTATCCCCCAATGAGCAGTTCTTC. Amino acid sequence: CASRMDVLSPNEQFF.

The chain uses TRBV4-3 and TRBJ1-1; maybe TRBD1 (5 bases). Germline CDR1 reads LGHNA; CDR2 reads YSLEER. The CDR3 totals 14 residues. V was pared by 4 bases and J by 3 bases, with 12 bases between. CDR3: CASSRDPGHTEAFF. The CDR3 bases are TGCGCCAGCAGCCGGGACCCGGGGCACACTGAAGCTTTCTTT.

This clonotype has more than one count but fewer than ten. One junction end does not reproduce the germline sequence, and a read error may be involved. The V call is TRBV12-3 or TRBV12-4, the J call TRBJ2-7; D may correspond to TRBD1 or TRBD2 (5 bases each). The CDR3 has 13 residues. This CDR3 is CASSLWRGVLGVF. In DNA form, the CDR3 reads TGTGCCAGCAGTTTATGGCGTGGGGTGCTGGGGGTTTTC.

This clonotype occurred a few times. This chain connects TRBV20-1 to TRBJ2-7; 9 nucleotides agree with TRBD1. Germline-derived CDR1 and CDR2 are DFQATT and SNEGSKA (reference sequence). J was trimmed by 5 bases and V by 3 bases; bases with no gene match: 2. The CDR3 contains 12 residues. CDR3 amino acids: CSASRTGDEQYF. The CDR3 DNA is TGCAGTGCTAGCAGGACAGGGGACGAGCAGTACTTC.

The chain is built from TRBV20-1 and TRBJ2-7; TRBD1 matches at 9 bases. In germline, CDR1 is DFQATT, CDR2 SNEGSKA (reference sequence). The V and J ends lost 5 bases and 5 bases, in that order; junction bases with no gene match: 10. The CDR3 consists of 14 residues. This chain's CDR3 is CSARDRERVNEQYF. For the CDR3, the DNA is TGCAGTGCTCGGGACAGGGAAAGGGTCAACGAGCAGTACTTC.